The 7 T cell receptor beta chains in this list originate from one sample, sequenced in a study of T-cell memory formation after mild COVID-19. TCRdb itself ran the 5' RACE reads through MiXCR, one entry per CDR3 protein. The sample lists approximately 500,000 distinct CDR3 sequences, approximately 25% occurring once. The sequencing sample was made of PBMCs or a T cell subset sorted from them (not recorded which). Receptor source: an adult woman who had mild COVID-19 (a few samples of this study predate the infection). Cell type and time point are not known.

This clonotype appeared a few times. J is TRBJ1-2 and V is TRBV27; D is perhaps TRBD1 (6 bases). V gave up 6 bases and J gave up 4 bases, with 12 bases separating them. CDR3 length: 13 amino acids. Germline V gene lookup returns CDR1 MNHEY and CDR2 SMNVEV (reference sequence). The CDR3, as DNA: TGTGCCAGCAGCCGGGACACCAGCTATGGCTACACCTTC. As protein: CASSRDTSYGYTF.

This clonotype turned up a few times. The chain carries TRBV25-1 and TRBJ2-1; 9 bases fit TRBD1. The germline V gene encodes CDR1 MGHDK and CDR2 SYGVNS. Trimming took 3 bases from V and 9 from J; bases not matched to a gene: 9. CDR3 size: 15 residues. DNA of the CDR3: TGTGCCAGCAGTGACGCCGCCGGGACAGGGTGTGAGCAGTTCTTC. Translation: CASSDAAGTGCEQFF.

This clonotype was seen only a few times. The gene calls are TRBV6-1 and TRBJ2-7, with TRBD1 identical over 9 bases. Per the germline V gene, CDR1 is MNHNS and CDR2 is SASEGT. CDR3 size: 14 residues. V shed 6 bases and J 3 bases; nucleotides not matched to a gene: 6. The DNA of the CDR3 is TGTGCCAGCAGGGGGGGGACAGGGTTCTACGAGCAGTACTTC. Its translation is CASRGGTGFYEQYF.

The chain recombines TRBV6-2 or TRBV6-3 with TRBJ1-6; TRBD1 is a possible D gene (5 bases). V shed 6 bases and J shed 5 bases, with 14 bases lying between them. The CDR3 runs 15 residues. In germline, CDR1 is MNHEY, CDR2 SVGEGT. The CDR3 is CASRPVDTDNSPLHF. Written as DNA, the CDR3 is TGTGCCAGCAGACCCGTGGACACTGATAATTCACCCCTCCACTTT.

The rearrangement links TRBV6-2 or TRBV6-3 to TRBJ2-6; TRBD1 aligns across 7 bases. This CDR3 is 15 amino acids long. Germline V gene lookup returns CDR1 MNHEY and CDR2 SVGEGT. J lost 0 bases, V lost 5 bases, and 1 base had no gene match. The DNA of the CDR3 is TGTGCCAGCAGTCGGACAGGCTCTGGGGCCAACGTCCTGACTTTC. Translation gives CASSRTGSGANVLTF.

The chain recombines TRBV12-3 or TRBV12-4 with TRBJ1-1, with TRBD1 matching 7 bases. The CDR3 is 14 residues long. Trimming removed 7 bases from V and 0 bases from J; junction bases left unmatched: 5. CDR3 sequence (DNA): TGTGCCAGCAAACCGACAGGGATGAACACTGAAGCTTTCTTT. This translates into CASKPTGMNTEAFF.

CDR3 residues: CASSYRTSGGYNEQFF. For the CDR3, the DNA is TGTGCCAGCAGCTACCGGACTAGCGGCGGGTACAATGAGCAGTTCTTC. The chain is built from TRBV12-3 or TRBV12-4 and TRBJ2-1; TRBD2 matches at 10 bases. The CDR3 spans 16 residues. The trim removed 6 bases at V and 4 bases at J, leaving 9 bases unmatched.